A selection of T cell receptor beta chains follows, all from one sample in a study of identical twins. TCRdb used MiXCR to reprocess the 5' RACE reads, holding one entry per CDR3 protein. The repertoire holds more than 400,000 distinct CDR3 sequences, with nearly 15% as singletons. The same data also contributed to another study, on yellow fever vaccine responses in identical twins.

Specimen: CD4+ T cells sorted from blood. The receptor set was obtained from a woman in her late teens or twenties in good health. CDR3s include the opening cysteine and the closing phenylalanine or tryptophan. The D gene is left open where the match is weak. Clone size is given for some rows only: seen once, a few or many times, or a class if the clone is expanded.

cdr3_nt: TGTGCCAGCAGACAGGGAAATGAGCAGTTCTTC
cdr3_aa: CASRQGNEQFF
v_call: TRBV27
j_call: TRBJ2-1
d_call: .
clone_size: many

cdr3_nt: TGTGCCAGCTCACCAAGGGAACTCAATGAGCAGTTCTTC
cdr3_aa: CASSPRELNEQFF
v_call: TRBV18
j_call: TRBJ2-1
d_call: .
clone_size: .

cdr3_nt: TGTGCCAGCAGCTTCGCGCGGGCGCAGTACTTC
cdr3_aa: CASSFARAQYF
v_call: TRBV12-3/TRBV12-4
j_call: TRBJ2-7
d_call: .
clone_size: many

cdr3_nt: TGTGCCAGCAGCTTAGGTTCTAGCGGGAGGGTTTATGAGCAGTTCTTC
cdr3_aa: CASSLGSSGRVYEQFF
v_call: TRBV7-2
j_call: TRBJ2-1
d_call: TRBD2
clone_size: few

cdr3_nt: TGTGCCAGCAGTTACTACTCAGGGGGCGAGCAGCCCCAGCATTTT
cdr3_aa: CASSYYSGGEQPQHF
v_call: TRBV6-5
j_call: TRBJ1-5
d_call: TRBD1
clone_size: few

cdr3_nt: TGCGCCAGCAGTATAACGCCCCAGGACCGAGCGGGGGCCAAGTACAATGAGCAGTTCTTC
cdr3_aa: CASSITPQDRAGAKYNEQFF
v_call: TRBV10-2
j_call: TRBJ2-1
d_call: TRBD2
clone_size: .

cdr3_nt: TGCGCCAGCAGCCGTGAGGACAGCCACACAGATACGCAGTATTTT
cdr3_aa: CASSREDSHTDTQYF
v_call: TRBV5-1
j_call: TRBJ2-3
d_call: .
clone_size: many

cdr3_nt: TGCGCCAGCAGTGAGGGGGAACTAGCGGGGCACACAGATACGCAGTATTTT
cdr3_aa: CASSEGELAGHTDTQYF
v_call: TRBV10-2
j_call: TRBJ2-3
d_call: TRBD2
clone_size: .

cdr3_nt: TGTGCCAGCAGCACGGGATTGAACACTGAAGCTTTCTTT
cdr3_aa: CASSTGLNTEAFF
v_call: TRBV3-1
j_call: TRBJ1-1
d_call: .
clone_size: .

cdr3_nt: TGCAGTGCTAGGGGAGGTAGCGGGAAAGCGAATGAGCAGTTCTTC
cdr3_aa: CSARGGSGKANEQFF
v_call: TRBV20-1
j_call: TRBJ2-1
d_call: TRBD2
clone_size: .

cdr3_nt: TGTGCCAGCAGACTTGGAACTAGCGCCGGGGAGCTGTTTTTT
cdr3_aa: CASRLGTSAGELFF
v_call: TRBV2
j_call: TRBJ2-2
d_call: TRBD2
clone_size: .

cdr3_nt: TGCGCCAGCAGCTTGGGCGGGGACCCAGATACGCAGTATTTT
cdr3_aa: CASSLGGDPDTQYF
v_call: TRBV5-1
j_call: TRBJ2-3
d_call: .
clone_size: many

cdr3_nt: TGTGCCAGCAGCTTAGGACAGGGACTAAGGTACGAGCAGTACTTC
cdr3_aa: CASSLGQGLRYEQYF
v_call: TRBV7-6
j_call: TRBJ2-7
d_call: .
clone_size: .

cdr3_nt: TGTGCCAGCAGACGACCGGGAGGGCATGAGCAGTTCTTC
cdr3_aa: CASRRPGGHEQFF
v_call: TRBV27
j_call: TRBJ2-1
d_call: TRBD2
clone_size: once

cdr3_nt: TGTGCCAGCAGCTTAGCGGACAGGACGCCCGGGGAGCTGTTTTTT
cdr3_aa: CASSLADRTPGELFF
v_call: TRBV3-1
j_call: TRBJ2-2
d_call: .
clone_size: .

cdr3_nt: TGTGCCAGCAGCTCGCTTTGGGGTGAAAAACTGTTTTTT
cdr3_aa: CASSSLWGEKLFF
v_call: TRBV5-8
j_call: TRBJ1-4
d_call: .
clone_size: few

cdr3_nt: TGTGCCAGCTATGCGCGGCTAGAAGGAGGCAGCGCGCAGTATTTT
cdr3_aa: CASYARLEGGSAQYF
v_call: TRBV12-3/TRBV12-4
j_call: TRBJ2-3
d_call: .
clone_size: .

cdr3_nt: TGTGCCAGCAGGCCTTCTAGCGGGGGCTTGGTAGATACGCAGTATTTT
cdr3_aa: CASRPSSGGLVDTQYF
v_call: TRBV28
j_call: TRBJ2-3
d_call: TRBD2
clone_size: .

cdr3_nt: TGCGCCAGCCATCCGGGACTAGCACCCTACAATGAGCAGTTCTTC
cdr3_aa: CASHPGLAPYNEQFF
v_call: TRBV10-1
j_call: TRBJ2-1
d_call: TRBD2
clone_size: .

cdr3_nt: TGCAGTGCCCAAGCGGCTGGGTCCTACGAGCAGTACTTC
cdr3_aa: CSAQAAGSYEQYF
v_call: TRBV20-1
j_call: TRBJ2-7
d_call: .
clone_size: .

cdr3_nt: TGCAGTGCTCCTCGACTAGCGGGGTCTATAGATACGCAGTATTTT
cdr3_aa: CSAPRLAGSIDTQYF
v_call: TRBV20-1
j_call: TRBJ2-3
d_call: TRBD2
clone_size: .

cdr3_nt: TGCAGTGCTACAATTCGGGGGAAAAAAAAGACCCAGTACTTC
cdr3_aa: CSATIRGKKKTQYF
v_call: TRBV20-1
j_call: TRBJ2-5
d_call: .
clone_size: few

cdr3_nt: TGTGCCAGCAGAGTAGGGAGCGGTGTAGCTTTCTTT
cdr3_aa: CASRVGSGVAFF
v_call: TRBV27
j_call: TRBJ1-1
d_call: .
clone_size: few

cdr3_nt: TGCAGTGCTAGAGATAGTGCTACAGGGGAAGCTTTCTTT
cdr3_aa: CSARDSATGEAFF
v_call: TRBV20-1
j_call: TRBJ1-1
d_call: .
clone_size: few

cdr3_nt: TGCGCCAGCAGTGAGTCCCCACAGGACTACGAGCAGTACTTC
cdr3_aa: CASSESPQDYEQYF
v_call: TRBV10-1
j_call: TRBJ2-7
d_call: .
clone_size: few

cdr3_nt: TGTGCCAACCCACTTAGCGGGAATCCCTGGGGCGGGGAGCTGTTTTTT
cdr3_aa: CANPLSGNPWGGELFF
v_call: TRBV6-1
j_call: TRBJ2-2
d_call: TRBD2
clone_size: .

cdr3_nt: TGCAGTGCTAGCGGTAGCGGGGGAAAAGAGACCCAGTACTTC
cdr3_aa: CSASGSGGKETQYF
v_call: TRBV20-1
j_call: TRBJ2-5
d_call: TRBD2
clone_size: .

cdr3_nt: TGTGCCAGCAGGAAACAGGGGGCGATCGGGGAGCTGTTTTTT
cdr3_aa: CASRKQGAIGELFF
v_call: TRBV14
j_call: TRBJ2-2
d_call: TRBD1
clone_size: .

cdr3_nt: TGCGCCAGCAGCCAAGGGGCTAGCGGGCTGGGATCCTACAATGAGCAGTTCTTC
cdr3_aa: CASSQGASGLGSYNEQFF
v_call: TRBV4-1
j_call: TRBJ2-1
d_call: TRBD2
clone_size: .

cdr3_nt: TGCGCCAGCAGCTCTGGGACGGACGCCTCTGGTGAGACCCAGTACTTC
cdr3_aa: CASSSGTDASGETQYF
v_call: TRBV5-1
j_call: TRBJ2-5
d_call: .
clone_size: .

cdr3_nt: TGTGCCAGCAGCGCTCAGGGAGATACGCAGTATTTT
cdr3_aa: CASSAQGDTQYF
v_call: TRBV25-1
j_call: TRBJ2-3
d_call: .
clone_size: many

cdr3_nt: TGCAGCGTGGATCCTCTAGCGGGGGGGCCATTGTTC
cdr3_aa: CSVDPLAGGPLF
v_call: TRBV29-1
j_call: TRBJ2-1
d_call: TRBD2
clone_size: .

cdr3_nt: TGCGCCAGCAGCTGGACCTCCGGGACTAGGAACGATGAGCAGTTCTTC
cdr3_aa: CASSWTSGTRNDEQFF
v_call: TRBV5-1
j_call: TRBJ2-1
d_call: TRBD2
clone_size: few